A single sample is the source of the 30 T cell receptor beta chains below, sequenced in a study of tissue T cells after allogeneic stem cell transplantation. Time point described: mouse harvest day 7 after allogeneic transplant. Mouse grafts combined 10^7 T-cell-depleted bone marrow cells with 10^6 splenic CD5+ T cells. Profiled with immunoSEQ multiplex PCR; TCRdb holds only in-frame clones, not every one. The sample shows thousands of clones, around 52% of them seen only once. The sequenced sample consisted of liver tissue. The origin of the receptors is a female BALB/c mouse given C57BL/6 T cells with graft-versus-host disease after an allogeneic hematopoietic cell transplant.

This clone was found a few times. Each gene name is a mouse one. Read sequence stops 1 residue before the CDR3 end, and the germline J gene provides the missing end. The chain is built from TRBV12-1 and TRBJ2-7, with a weak D call TRBD1 (6 bases). The V gene lost 4 bases and the J gene lost 0 bases, with 12 bases spanning the gap. The CDR3 length is 14 residues. The germline CDR1 and CDR2 sequences are SGHSN and HYEKVE. The sequenced part of the CDR3 DNA is TGTGCCAGCTCCCCCGAGGACAGCTCCTATGAACAGTAC. It translates to CASSPEDSSYEQY. The whole CDR3 protein is CASSPEDSSYEQYF.

A note on this clone: These gene names are mouse names. Read sequence stops 1 residue before the CDR3 end, and the germline J gene provides the missing end. The chain couples TRBV19 to TRBJ2-3; D unresolved. Trimming removed 1 base from V and 1 base from J, with 7 bases in between. Germline CDR1 and CDR2: FNHDT and SITEND (reference sequence). This CDR3 contains 14 residues. The DNA read from the CDR3 is TGTGCCAGCAGTATACGGGATGGTGCAGAAACGCTGTAT. Its protein is CASSIRDGAETLY. From start to end, the CDR3 is CASSIRDGAETLYF.

A note on this clone: Mouse names are used for the genes. The read ends 1 residue before the CDR3 terminus; that terminus is restored from the germline J gene. The chain couples TRBV13-1 to TRBJ1-1, with D possibly being TRBD1 (6 bases). The V and J ends lost 2 bases and 3 bases respectively, with 8 bases between them. The germline gives CDR1 NSHNY, CDR2 SYGAGN. The CDR3 consists of 13 residues. The CDR3 DNA, read in part, is TGTGCCAGCAGTGAGGACAGAGACACAGAAGTCTTC. This translates into CASSEDRDTEVF. In full, the CDR3 is CASSEDRDTEVFF.

The sample holds a few counts of this clone. Mouse gene names and germline throughout. The read gets to within 1 residue of the CDR3 end, and the germline J gene fills in the rest. The chain recombines TRBV23 with TRBJ1-4; TRBD1 is the table's D call, not checked against the DNA. Germline CDR1 KGHTA, CDR2 FQNQQP. The CDR3 is 14 amino acids. The CDR3 spells CSSSHSGGSERLFF. The covered CDR3 bases are TGCTCCAGCAGTCACTCAGGGGGCAGCGAAAGATTATTT.

As for this clone: The genes and germline here are from mouse. Coverage ceases 1 residue before the CDR3 finishes, and the germline J gene fills in the end. V is TRBV24 and J is TRBJ2-4; 9 bases are shared with TRBD2. Germline CDR1 is KGHTA and CDR2 is FRNEEI. The CDR3 is 16 amino acids. Unmatched junction bases numbered 3, after V lost 2 bases and J lost 0 bases. The CDR3 protein is CASSLRLGASQNTLYF. CDR3 DNA, as far as it was read: TGTGCCAGCAGTCTGCGACTGGGGGCTAGTCAAAACACCTTGTAC.

In its sample, this clone was seen once. Gene names refer to mouse genes. CDR3 sequence reads: CASSEQPNTEVFF. The part of the CDR3 DNA that was read is TGTGCCAGCAGTGAACAGCCAAACACAGAAGTCTTC. The rearrangement uses TRBV13-1 and TRBJ1-1; D uncertain. The read terminates 1 residue before the CDR3 end, so the remaining end is supplied by the germline J gene. Per the germline V gene, CDR1 is NSHNY and CDR2 is SYGAGN. With 2 bases removed from V and 0 bases from J, the gap between germline ends came to 5 bases. The CDR3 is 13 residues long.

This clone turned up a few times. The listed genes are named as in mouse. The read terminates 1 residue before the CDR3 end, so the remaining end is supplied by the germline J gene. The genes are TRBV26 and TRBJ1-4, with D unclear. Germline CDR1 is KGHPV and CDR2 is FQNQEV (reference sequence). CDR3 length: 11 residues. Trimming removed 6 bases from V and 6 bases from J, with 5 bases in between. The CDR3 DNA, read in part, is TGTGCCAGCAGCGGGGACGAAAGATTATTT. Protein product: CASSGDERLF. The whole CDR3 protein reads CASSGDERLFF.

This clone came up a few times. Gene names and germline match the mouse. The CDR3 end is not reached by the read, which stops 1 residue before it; the germline J gene fills it in. The chain carries TRBV16 and TRBJ2-1; D might be TRBD1 (6 bases). Trimming took 0 bases from V and 3 from J, leaving 9 bases between them. This CDR3 contains 15 residues. Per the germline V gene, CDR1 is SGHSA and CDR2 is FRNQAP. This CDR3 is CASSLEGHPYAEQFF. The CDR3 DNA, read in part, is TGTGCAAGCAGCTTAGAGGGACACCCCTATGCTGAGCAGTTC.

As regards this clone: The gene names here belong to mouse. The CDR3 extends 1 residue past the end of the read, so its final part is completed from the germline J gene. J is TRBJ2-5 and V is TRBV5, with 9 bases matching TRBD2. The CDR3 runs 15 residues. Germline V gives CDR1 LGHNA, CDR2 YNLKQL (reference sequence). V dropped 2 bases and J dropped 0; count of bases not matched to a gene: 0. This chain's CDR3 is CASSQTGGNQDTQYF. CDR3 DNA (partial): TGTGCCAGCAGCCAAACTGGGGGGAACCAAGACACCCAGTAC.

Remarks on this clone: The genes are named according to mouse. The CDR3 end is not reached by the read, which stops 1 residue before it; the germline J gene fills it in. This rearrangement joins TRBV13-2 to TRBJ1-1; the D is unclear. CDR3 length equals 15 residues. The germline V gene has CDR1 NNHNN and CDR2 SYGAGS (reference sequence). The V and J ends lost 3 bases and 0 bases respectively, with 12 bases between them. The chain's CDR3 is CASGGVQHPNTEVFF. The sequenced part of the CDR3 DNA is TGTGCCAGCGGTGGTGTCCAGCATCCAAACACAGAAGTCTTC.

In the case of this clone: Mouse germline and gene names are used. The CDR3 extends 1 residue past the end of the read, so its final part is completed from the germline J gene. The chain is built from TRBV26 and TRBJ1-3, with unresolved D. This CDR3 contains 13 residues. CDR1 and CDR2 from the germline V gene are KGHPV and FQNQEV (reference sequence). V was clipped by 5 bases and J by 0 bases, with 5 bases between them. The sequenced CDR3 bases are TGTGCCAGCAGTGGCAATTCTGGAAATACGCTCTAT. Amino acids: CASSGNSGNTLY. In full, the CDR3 reads CASSGNSGNTLYF. Using reference TRBV26 and TRBJ1-3 for the parts outside the CDR3, the full variable domain is NSKVIQTPRYLVKGQGQKAKMRCIPEKGHPVVFWYQQNKNNEFKFLINFQNQEVLQQIDMTEKRFSAECPSNSPCSLEIQSSEAGDSALYLCASSGNSGNTLYFGEGSRLIVV.

To note about this clone: Gene names follow the mouse nomenclature. The read gets to within 1 residue of the CDR3 end, and the germline J gene fills in the rest. The chain couples TRBV3 to TRBJ1-2; D remains unclear. V was clipped by 3 bases and J by 2 bases, with 7 bases between them. This CDR3 contains 13 residues. CDR1 and CDR2 (germline): SNHLY, FYNGKV (reference sequence). Here the CDR3 reads CASSFLMNSDYTF. The covered CDR3 bases are TGTGCCAGCAGCTTCCTCATGAACTCCGACTACACC.

Comments on this clone: Each gene name is a mouse one. The missing CDR3 end, 1 residue past where the read stops, is filled in from the germline J gene. The rearrangement joins TRBV14 to TRBJ2-7; 12 bases map to TRBD2. The junction had 6 bases not matched to a gene; V was cut back by 4 bases and J by 7 bases. The CDR3 has 14 amino acids. CDR1 and CDR2 (germline): SGHDT, FRDEAV. The CDR3: CASSPTGGAREQYF. Partial CDR3 DNA: TGTGCCAGCAGTCCGACTGGGGGGGCGCGGGAACAGTAC.

Of note for this clone: Gene and germline names: mouse. The read comes to an end 1 residue before the CDR3 does, leaving the germline J gene to fill in the end. The chain employs TRBV26 and TRBJ2-5, with D possibly TRBD2 on 6 matching bases. This CDR3 has 14 amino acids. The germline gives CDR1 KGHPV, CDR2 FQNQEV (reference sequence). The V end was cut by 4 bases, the J end by 2 bases, with 10 bases between. The part of the CDR3 DNA that was read is TGTGCCAGCAGTCCTCTGGGGTCCCAAGACACCCAGTAC. Translation gives CASSPLGSQDTQY. The entire CDR3 protein reads CASSPLGSQDTQYF. The complete variable domain, with remaining parts taken from reference TRBV26 and TRBJ2-5, reads NSKVIQTPRYLVKGQGQKAKMRCIPEKGHPVVFWYQQNKNNEFKFLINFQNQEVLQQIDMTEKRFSAECPSNSPCSLEIQSSEAGDSALYLCASSPLGSQDTQYFGPGTRLLVL.

Regarding this clone: The gene names given are mouse names. Read sequence stops 1 residue before the CDR3 end, and the germline J gene provides the missing end. This chain links TRBV26 with TRBJ1-4, with a weak D call TRBD1 (6 bases). V was clipped by 6 bases and J by 2 bases, with 13 bases between them. The CDR3 spans 15 residues. Germline V gene data show CDR1 as KGHPV and CDR2 as FQNQEV (reference sequence). The DNA read from the CDR3 is TGTGCCAGCAGCGCGGGCGGGACATCCAACGAAAGATTATTT. Amino acids: CASSAGGTSNERLF. The entire CDR3 is CASSAGGTSNERLFF.

This clone was observed once. The germline and genes are mouse ones. Read coverage stops 1 residue before the CDR3 terminus; the germline J gene supplies the remainder. The chain joins TRBV26 to TRBJ1-1; D is perhaps TRBD1 (5 bases). The germline V gene encodes CDR1 KGHPV and CDR2 FQNQEV (reference sequence). The CDR3 extends over 14 amino acids. Trimming cost V 1 base and J 6 bases, with 12 bases left between them. The DNA read from the CDR3 is TGTGCCAGCAGTCTGTACGAGGGGCCGGCAGAAGTCTTC. Protein: CASSLYEGPAEVF. The CDR3 in its entirety is CASSLYEGPAEVFF.

This clone was seen a handful of times. Mouse germline and gene names are used. The read terminates 1 residue ahead of where the CDR3 ends, so the germline J gene completes it. The chain has TRBV26 and TRBJ2-7, with 7 bases that match TRBD1. CDR1 KGHPV and CDR2 FQNQEV come from the germline V gene (reference sequence). The CDR3 covers 15 residues. The V segment lost 4 bases and the J segment 0 bases; nucleotides outside the gene matches: 6. The CDR3 region is CASSHPGQSSYEQYF. CDR3 DNA, as far as it was read: TGTGCCAGCAGTCACCCGGGACAGAGCTCCTATGAACAGTAC. Using reference TRBV26 and TRBJ2-7 for the parts outside the CDR3, the full variable domain is NSKVIQTPRYLVKGQGQKAKMRCIPEKGHPVVFWYQQNKNNEFKFLINFQNQEVLQQIDMTEKRFSAECPSNSPCSLEIQSSEAGDSALYLCASSHPGQSSYEQYFGPGTRLTVL.

A remark on this clone: Germline and genes here are mouse. The read stops 1 residue short of the end of the CDR3; the missing end is completed from the germline J gene. The chain links TRBV26 to TRBJ1-4; no clear D. Trimming stripped 2 bases from V and 5 bases from J, with 6 bases between. Germline V CDR1 and CDR2: KGHPV, FQNQEV (reference sequence). The CDR3 has 13 amino acids. CDR3 DNA, as far as it was read: TGTGCCAGCAGTCTGCTGGGTAACGAAAGATTATTT. Residues: CASSLLGNERLF. The full CDR3 protein reads CASSLLGNERLFF.

A remark on this clone: The gene names given are mouse names. The CDR3 extends 1 residue past the end of the read, so its final part is completed from the germline J gene. The chain uses TRBV26 and TRBJ2-2; 10 bases align to TRBD2. V shed 2 bases and J 4 bases; nucleotides not matched to a gene: 7. The length of the CDR3 is 17 residues. Germline V lookup: CDR1 KGHPV, CDR2 FQNQEV (reference sequence). Partial CDR3 DNA: TGTGCCAGCAGTCTGGCTGGGGGGGCGCCGGGCACCGGGCAGCTCTAC. Protein product: CASSLAGGAPGTGQLY. The whole CDR3 sequence reads CASSLAGGAPGTGQLYF.

This clone was picked up a small number of times. Mouse gene names apply. The sequenced CDR3 bases are TGTGCCAGCAGTTTGGACAGGGGCACCGGGCAGCTCTAC. Translation gives CASSLDRGTGQLY. The complete CDR3 sequence is CASSLDRGTGQLYF. The chain employs TRBV15 and TRBJ2-2, with 9 bases that match TRBD1. Coverage ceases 1 residue before the CDR3 finishes, and the germline J gene fills in the end. The V gene end was trimmed by 3 bases and the J gene end by 4 bases; junction bases not matched to a gene: 0. This CDR3 has 14 residues. The V gene's germline CDR1 is SGHND and CDR2 FRSKSL.

Note on this clone: Any gene name here is a mouse gene name. Read data end 1 residue before the CDR3 end; the end is taken from the germline J gene. The chain is built from TRBV13-2 and TRBJ2-3, with 8 positions matching TRBD2. With 0 bases clipped from V and 4 bases from J, the junction kept 4 bases outside the gene matches. Germline loops: CDR1 NNHNN, CDR2 SYGAGS (reference sequence). This CDR3 has 15 amino acids. The covered CDR3 bases are TGTGCCAGCGGTGATGGTGGGGGGGGCCCAGAAACGCTGTAT. Amino acid sequence: CASGDGGGGPETLY. The whole CDR3 reads CASGDGGGGPETLYF.

To note about this clone: The gene names here belong to mouse. The read finishes 1 residue shy of the CDR3 end, and the germline J gene is used to complete it. V is TRBV26 and J is TRBJ1-6; possible D gene TRBD1, 6 bases. TRBJ1-6 is noted as an ORF with a role that remains uncertain. The germline V and J ends were trimmed by 3 bases and 7 bases, with 10 bases remaining between them. This CDR3 spans 14 amino acids. CDR1 and CDR2 from the germline V gene are KGHPV and FQNQEV (reference sequence). CDR3 DNA (partial): TGTGCCAGCAGTCTCCAGGGGCAGAATTCGCCCCTCTAC. Its translation: CASSLQGQNSPLY. The CDR3 in its entirety is CASSLQGQNSPLYF.

As to this clone: The listed genes are named as in mouse. The CDR3 end lies 1 residue beyond the end of the read and is filled in from the germline J gene. The rearrangement joins TRBV16 to TRBJ1-1, with a tentative D call TRBD1 (5 bases). CDR1 is SGHSA, CDR2 FRNQAP, per germline. The CDR3 runs 13 residues. V lost 5 bases to trimming and J lost 1 base, with 8 bases between them. Partial CDR3 DNA: TGTGCAAGCAGCCCGACAGAAAACACAGAAGTCTTC. It specifies CASSPTENTEVF. The full CDR3 is CASSPTENTEVFF.

This clone was counted a single time. Genes and germline are mouse. The read is 1 residue too short to cover the CDR3 end, so that end is filled in from the germline J gene. The chain uses TRBV29 and TRBJ1-1; possible D gene TRBD1, 5 bases. Germline CDR1 MSHET, CDR2 SYDVDS. Trimming pared 5 bases from V and 1 base from J, leaving 11 bases between. The CDR3 loop spans 14 amino acids. The CDR3: CASSPGGLNTEVFF. The sequenced part of the CDR3 DNA is TGTGCTAGCAGTCCTGGGGGACTAAACACAGAAGTCTTC.

A word on this clone: The genes and germline here are from mouse. The CDR3 end lies 1 residue beyond the end of the read and is filled in from the germline J gene. The chain recombines TRBV16 with TRBJ2-3; D gene unclear. Germline-derived CDR1 and CDR2 are SGHSA and FRNQAP. The CDR3 covers 13 residues. Trimming took 5 bases from V and 0 from J, leaving 6 bases between them. The CDR3 sequence: CASSPGSAETLYF. The part of the CDR3 DNA that was read is TGTGCAAGCAGCCCCGGTAGTGCAGAAACGCTGTAT.

On this clone itself: Gene names and germline refer to mouse. The sequence runs out 1 residue before the end of the CDR3; the remainder is reconstructed from the germline J gene. The rearrangement uses TRBV3 and TRBJ2-4, with TRBD2 matching over 10 bases. Germline V gene lookup returns CDR1 SNHLY and CDR2 FYNGKV (reference sequence). After removal of 1 base from V and 5 bases from J, the junction contained 3 bases not matched to a gene. This CDR3 has 15 amino acids. CDR3 DNA, as far as it was read: TGTGCCAGCAGCTTAGGACTGGGGGGCCTAAACACCTTGTAC. Its translation is CASSLGLGGLNTLY. The entire CDR3 sequence reads CASSLGLGGLNTLYF.

This clone was seen a handful of times. Genes and germline come from the mouse. The read stops 1 residue short of the end of the CDR3; the missing end is completed from the germline J gene. This chain uses TRBV15 with TRBJ1-5; 8 nucleotides line up with TRBD1. V was pared by 9 bases and J by 1 base, with 2 bases of the junction left unmatched. CDR1 is SGHND, CDR2 FRSKSL, per germline. The CDR3 sequence is 13 residues long. The CDR3 protein is CASRQGNNQAPLF. The sequenced CDR3 bases are TGTGCCAGTAGACAGGGGAACAACCAGGCTCCGCTT.

Comment on this clone: Each gene name is a mouse one. The read gets to within 1 residue of the CDR3 end, and the germline J gene fills in the rest. J is TRBJ2-3 and V is TRBV26, with D possibly being TRBD2 (6 bases). Germline-derived CDR1 and CDR2 are KGHPV and FQNQEV (reference sequence). Trimming pared 7 bases from V and 3 bases from J, leaving 11 bases between. The CDR3 totals 13 residues. The CDR3 sequence: CASMGEGAETLYF. The DNA read from the CDR3 is TGTGCCAGCATGGGGGAGGGAGCAGAAACGCTGTAT. The full variable domain, rest sourced from reference TRBV26 and TRBJ2-3, is NSKVIQTPRYLVKGQGQKAKMRCIPEKGHPVVFWYQQNKNNEFKFLINFQNQEVLQQIDMTEKRFSAECPSNSPCSLEIQSSEAGDSALYLCASMGEGAETLYFGSGTRLTVL.

To note about this clone: Gene names refer to mouse genes. The read stops 1 residue short of the end of the CDR3; the missing end is completed from the germline J gene. This chain connects TRBV2 to TRBJ2-4; D possibly matches TRBD1 or TRBD2 (6 bases each). The CDR3 covers 15 residues. Germline V gene lookup returns CDR1 LGHNA and CDR2 YSYQKL. Trimming cost V 0 bases and J 3 bases, with 10 bases left between them. CDR3 in amino acids: CASSQDRGGQNTLYF. The CDR3 DNA, read in part, is TGTGCCAGCAGCCAAGATAGAGGGGGGCAAAACACCTTGTAC.

As for this clone: These gene names are mouse names. With the read ending 1 residue before the CDR3 end, the germline J gene is used to fill in that end. This rearrangement joins TRBV12-1 to TRBJ2-1; no definite D call. The CDR3 totals 11 residues. The ends were cut back, 4 bases at V and 3 bases at J, with 3 bases in the middle. Looked up from germline, CDR1 is SGHSN and CDR2 is HYEKVE. The CDR3 here is CASSSYAEQFF. Partial CDR3 DNA: TGTGCCAGCTCCTCCTATGCTGAGCAGTTC.